This TCR beta chain is from a study of blood T cells in healthy people across ages. Comment on this clonotype: As yet, its antigen is unknown.

A second PCR, run for about 7 to 11 cycles, used a sample-barcoded 5' primer plus a J-beta primer mix. Using its own MiXCR run on the 5' RACE reads, TCRdb lists one record per CDR3 protein. The profile shows fewer than 800,000 distinct CDR3 sequences, about 21% of them singletons. Whole-study results and caveats: The study found more naive CD4+ cells and higher diversity in long-lived than aged donors.

Trimming took off 5 bases at V and 3 bases at J, with 11 bases between the two ends. Per the germline V gene, CDR1 is SNHLY and CDR2 is FYNNEI. The CDR3 is made up of 14 amino acids. The specimen was blood. The V call is TRBV2, the J call TRBJ2-1; D is tentatively TRBD1 or TRBD2 (5 bases each). The TCR originated in an older man in good health. The CDR3 sequence is CASSWDQLYNEQFF. CDR3 DNA: TGTGCCAGCAGTTGGGACCAGCTCTACAATGAGCAGTTCTTC.